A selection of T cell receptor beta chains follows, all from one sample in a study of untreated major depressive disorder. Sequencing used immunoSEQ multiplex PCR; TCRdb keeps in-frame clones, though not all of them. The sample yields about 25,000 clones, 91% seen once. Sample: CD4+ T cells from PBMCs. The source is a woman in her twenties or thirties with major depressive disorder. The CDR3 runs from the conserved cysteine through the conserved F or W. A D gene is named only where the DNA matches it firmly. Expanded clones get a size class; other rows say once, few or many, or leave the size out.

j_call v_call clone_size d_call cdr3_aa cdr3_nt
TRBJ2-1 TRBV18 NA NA CASSPAPPASYNEQFF TGTGCCAGCTCCCCCGCCCCTCCGGCCTCCTACAATGAGCAGTTCTTC
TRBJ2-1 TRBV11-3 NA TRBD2 CASTSSGRARGEQFF TGTGCCAGCACCTCTAGCGGGAGGGCCAGAGGTGAGCAGTTCTTC
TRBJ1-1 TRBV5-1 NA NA CASRDGPKAFF TGCGCCAGCAGAGATGGTCCCAAAGCTTTCTTT
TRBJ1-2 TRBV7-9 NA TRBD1 CASRRSLTGDGYTF TGTGCCAGCAGACGATCACTTACAGGGGATGGCTACACCTTC
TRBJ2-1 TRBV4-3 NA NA CASSQVFGQNYNEQFF TGCGCCAGCAGCCAGGTCTTCGGGCAGAATTACAATGAGCAGTTCTTC
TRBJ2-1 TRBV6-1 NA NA CASSKPNPPSQFF TGTGCCAGCAGTAAACCGAACCCACCCTCGCAGTTCTTC
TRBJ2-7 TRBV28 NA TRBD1 CASRWPGQGTKEQYF TGTGCCAGCAGATGGCCGGGACAGGGTACGAAGGAGCAGTACTTC
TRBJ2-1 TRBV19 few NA CASSLPNGREQFF TGTGCCAGTAGTCTGCCGAACGGACGTGAGCAGTTCTTC
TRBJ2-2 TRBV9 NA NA CASSVYTGELFF TGTGCCAGCAGCGTGTACACCGGGGAGCTGTTTTTT
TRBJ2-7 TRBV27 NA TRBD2 CASSTIAGVGYEQYF TGTGCCAGCAGTACTATAGCGGGAGTCGGGTACGAGCAGTACTTC
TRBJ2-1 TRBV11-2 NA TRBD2 CASSSGLATYNEQFF TGTGCCAGCAGCTCGGGACTAGCGACCTACAATGAGCAGTTCTTC
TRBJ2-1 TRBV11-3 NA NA CASSFIAYNEQFF TGTGCCAGCAGCTTTATAGCTTACAATGAGCAGTTCTTC
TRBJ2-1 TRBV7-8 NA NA CASSLAGDNEQFF TGTGCCAGCAGCTTAGCGGGAGACAATGAGCAGTTCTTC
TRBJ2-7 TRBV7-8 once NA CASSPPGTYEQYF TGTGCCAGCAGCCCCCCAGGAACCTACGAGCAGTACTTC
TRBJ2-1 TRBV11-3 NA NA CASSLDHLAYNEQFF TGTGCCAGCAGCTTAGACCATCTGGCGTACAATGAGCAGTTCTTC
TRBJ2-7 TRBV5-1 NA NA CASSQDGGQRQYF TGCGCCAGCAGCCAAGACGGGGGACAGCGGCAGTACTTC
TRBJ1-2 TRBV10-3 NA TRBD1 CAINRGRFVGGYTF TGTGCCATCAATAGGGGGCGTTTCGTGGGTGGCTACACCTTC
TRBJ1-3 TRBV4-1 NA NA CASSQNRDSGNTIYF TGCGCCAGCAGCCAGAATCGGGACTCTGGAAACACCATATATTTT
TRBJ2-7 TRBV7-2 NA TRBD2 CASSLRVRTSDEQYF TGTGCCAGCAGCTTACGTGTCCGGACTAGCGACGAGCAGTACTTC
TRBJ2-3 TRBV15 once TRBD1 CATSRVRGTDTQYF TGTGCCACCAGCAGAGTCAGGGGGACAGATACGCAGTATTTT
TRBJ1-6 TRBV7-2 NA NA CASSLVYGQGSWGSPLHF TGTGCCAGCAGCTTAGTGTACGGCCAGGGCTCTTGGGGTTCACCCCTCCACTTT
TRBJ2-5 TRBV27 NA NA CATSSGGRETQYF TGTGCCACGTCAAGTGGGGGTAGGGAGACCCAGTACTTC
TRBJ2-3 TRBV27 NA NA CASSLLVGGAEDTQYF TGTGCCAGCAGTTTACTAGTTGGGGGGGCGGAAGATACGCAGTATTTT
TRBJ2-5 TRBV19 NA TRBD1 CASSTYYRGQETQYF TGTGCCAGTAGTACATACTACAGGGGCCAAGAGACCCAGTACTTC
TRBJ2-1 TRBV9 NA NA CASSVAGLSYNEQFF TGTGCCAGCAGCGTAGCGGGACTCTCCTACAATGAGCAGTTCTTC
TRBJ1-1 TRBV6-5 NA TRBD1 CASSPRTGLFQAFF TGTGCCAGCAGCCCTCGGACAGGCCTTTTCCAAGCTTTCTTT
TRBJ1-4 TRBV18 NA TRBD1 CASSRTGVNEKLFF TGTGCCAGCTCGCGGACAGGGGTGAATGAAAAACTGTTTTTT
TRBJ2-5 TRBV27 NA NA CASSRPWETQYF TGTGCCAGCAGTCGGCCTTGGGAGACCCAGTACTTC
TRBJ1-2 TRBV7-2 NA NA CASSIGQTETNYGYTF TGTGCCAGCAGCATAGGACAGACCGAGACTAACTATGGCTACACCTTC